The 21 T cell receptor beta chains below all came from one sample that was sequenced in a study of early T cells in non-severe SARS-CoV-2 infection. Each CDR3 protein gets one entry after TCRdb re-called the 5' RACE reads with MiXCR. This sample has 30,000 to 40,000 distinct CDR3 sequences, with 4.6% found just once. The sequenced sample consisted of whole blood. The source is an adult who was a healthcare worker with PCR-confirmed SARS-CoV-2 infection or an uninfected control (not recorded which).

This clonotype was recorded at least ten times. Relative to the germline gene, one junction end is altered; a read error may explain this. The chain recombines TRBV29-1 with TRBJ1-5; no firm D call. This CDR3 region has 11 residues. Germline V lookup: CDR1 SQVTM, CDR2 ANQGSEA. CDR3 sequence: CRVAINQPQHF. DNA for the CDR3: TGCAGGGTTGCCATAAATCAGCCCCAGCATTTT. Full variable domain (outside the CDR3, taken from reference TRBV29-1 and TRBJ1-5): SAVISQKPSRDICQRGTSLTIQCQVDSQVTMMFWYRQQPGQSLTLIATANQGSEATYESGFVIDKFPISRPNLTFSTLTVSNMSPEDSSIYLCRVAINQPQHFGDGTRLSIL.

This clonotype was picked up many times. The CDR3 DNA sequence: TGTGCCAGCAGCCAAAGGGGACAGTTGAACACTGAAGCTTTCTTT. Encoded protein: CASSQRGQLNTEAFF. The V and J genes are TRBV7-8 and TRBJ1-1; 7 nucleotides agree with TRBD1. This CDR3 region has 15 residues. The germline V gene has CDR1 SGHVS and CDR2 FQNEAQ. J lost 0 bases, V lost 5 bases, and 6 bases had no gene match.

This clonotype occurred many times. This chain links TRBV5-1 with TRBJ1-1; D not resolved. Trimming removed 4 bases from V and 0 bases from J, with 10 bases in between. Germline values: CDR1 SGHRS, CDR2 YFSETQ. The CDR3 totals 14 residues. The CDR3 DNA reads TGCGCCAGCAGCCCAGGAACCATGAACACTGAAGCTTTCTTT. It codes for CASSPGTMNTEAFF.

This clonotype was seen at least ten times. The chain links TRBV20-1 to TRBJ2-1, with 7 bases identical to TRBD2. V was pared by 3 bases and J by 5 bases, with 7 bases of the junction left unmatched. Germline V lookup: CDR1 DFQATT, CDR2 SNEGSKA (reference sequence). The CDR3 is made up of 14 amino acids. In DNA form, the CDR3 reads TGCAGTGCTAGTCCAGCGGGGAGACACAATGAGCAGTTCTTC. Protein sequence: CSASPAGRHNEQFF.

This clonotype was seen more than once but under ten times. This sequence joins TRBV6-1 and TRBJ1-2, with D uncertain. Trimming took 7 bases from V and 0 from J, leaving 18 bases between them. The CDR3 sequence is 16 residues long. In germline, CDR1 is MNHNS, CDR2 SASEGT. CDR3 amino acids: CASIDPTGIPNYGYTF. The CDR3 DNA reads as TGTGCCAGCATAGACCCTACGGGGATTCCTAACTATGGCTACACCTTC.

In its sample, this clonotype was seen many times. The chain is built from TRBV25-1 and TRBJ1-6, with a tentative D call TRBD1 (6 bases). Germline V gene sequence: CDR1 MGHDK, CDR2 SYGVNS. Trimming took 8 bases from V and 8 from J, leaving 16 bases between them. There are 14 residues in the CDR3. The CDR3 here is CASSRQVEHSPLHF. CDR3 in DNA: TGTGCCAGCTCGAGACAGGTTGAACATTCACCCCTCCACTTT.

The chain has TRBV5-1 and TRBJ1-1, with 8 bases fitting TRBD1. The germline gives CDR1 SGHRS, CDR2 YFSETQ. The CDR3 covers 15 residues. V shed 4 bases, J shed 7 bases, and the junction held 12 bases outside the gene matches. CDR3 bases: TGCGCCAGCAGCCCGAGGGAGCAGGGGGCTAATGAAGCTTTCTTT. Its protein product is CASSPREQGANEAFF.

This clonotype came up many times. The chain uses TRBV11-2 and TRBJ2-1; D is possibly TRBD1 (5 bases). This CDR3 is built from 13 residues. The V gene's germline CDR1 is SGHAT and CDR2 FQNNGV. Deletions cut 3 bases from V and 8 bases from J, with 11 bases between. CDR3 protein: CASSFTGFHEQFF. In nucleotides, the CDR3 is TGTGCCAGCAGCTTTACAGGTTTCCATGAGCAGTTCTTC.

This clonotype appeared many times. V usage is TRBV20-1 and J usage is TRBJ2-2; TRBD1 is a possible D gene (5 bases). Germline V gene data show CDR1 as DFQATT and CDR2 as SNEGSKA (reference sequence). The germline V and J ends were trimmed by 1 base and 2 bases, with 11 bases remaining between them. The CDR3 consists of 15 residues. The CDR3 loop is CSARARASNTGELFF. The CDR3, as DNA: TGCAGTGCTAGAGCCAGGGCCAGCAACACCGGGGAGCTGTTTTTT.

This clonotype was seen at least ten times. The chain recombines TRBV7-2 with TRBJ2-1; perhaps TRBD2 as D (5 bases). Germline CDR1 SGHTA, CDR2 FQGNSA. Trimming took off 1 base at V and 0 bases at J, with 10 bases between the two ends. The CDR3 contains 16 residues. As DNA, the CDR3 is TGTGCCAGCAGCTTAGTTAGACTAAGCTCCTACAATGAGCAGTTCTTC. This gives the protein CASSLVRLSSYNEQFF. The full variable domain, its missing parts supplied by reference TRBV7-2 and TRBJ2-1, is GAGVSQSPSNKVTEKGKDVELRCDPISGHTALYWYRQSLGQGLEFLIYFQGNSAPDKSGLPSDRFSAERTGGSVSTLTIQRTQQEDSAVYLCASSLVRLSSYNEQFFGPGTRLTVL.

This clonotype showed up many times. One junction end does not reproduce the germline sequence, and a read error may be involved. The J gene is TRBJ2-1, the V gene TRBV20-1, with D possibly TRBD2 on 6 matching bases. CDR3 length equals 12 residues. In germline, CDR1 is DFQATT, CDR2 SNEGSKA (reference sequence). The CDR3 DNA follows: TGCAGTGCCAGAGGAGGGCCCAATGAGCAGTTCTTC. Its translation is CSARGGPNEQFF.

This clonotype appeared a few times. V gene TRBV5-6 combines with J gene TRBJ1-3; D not resolved. CDR1 is SGHDT, CDR2 YYEEEE, per germline. The V and J ends lost 0 bases and 4 bases respectively, with 5 bases between them. This CDR3 is built from 13 residues. CDR3 protein: CASSLDLGNTIYF. The CDR3 bases are TGTGCCAGCAGCTTGGACCTCGGAAACACCATATATTTT. Full variable domain (outside the CDR3, taken from reference TRBV5-6 and TRBJ1-3): DAGVTQSPTHLIKTRGQQVTLRCSPKSGHDTVSWYQQALGQGPQFIFQYYEEEERQRGNFPDRFSGHQFPNYSSELNVNALLLGDSALYLCASSLDLGNTIYFGEGSWLTVV.

This clonotype was recorded a few times. The chain uses TRBV21-1 and TRBJ1-1. TRBV21-1 is marked as a pseudogene. This CDR3 spans 14 amino acids. The chain's CDR3 is CASSEVDTDTEAFF. The CDR3 nucleotides are TGTGCCAGCAGCGAGGTCGACACCGACACTGAAGCTTTCTTT.

This clonotype was picked up many times. This sequence joins TRBV20-1 and TRBJ2-7; D is undetermined. V was cut by 3 bases and J by 2 bases, with 8 bases left in between. Germline CDR1 and CDR2: DFQATT and SNEGSKA (reference sequence). This CDR3 contains 12 residues. This chain's CDR3 is CSASGSAYEQYF. The CDR3 DNA is TGCAGTGCTAGTGGCAGCGCCTACGAGCAGTACTTC.

The rearrangement uses TRBV7-2 and TRBJ1-1; 8 bases line up with TRBD1. The CDR3 sequence is 18 residues long. Germline CDR1 reads SGHTA; CDR2 reads FQGNSA. V dropped 3 bases and J dropped 1; count of bases not matched to a gene: 13. CDR3 in DNA: TGTGCCAGCAGCTTGCCTTTGACAGGGGCAAAGGCGAACACTGAAGCTTTCTTT. Protein sequence: CASSLPLTGAKANTEAFF.

In its sample, this clonotype was seen many times. The rearrangement joins TRBV12-3 or TRBV12-4 to TRBJ1-1, with D uncertain. The CDR3 has 12 residues. V gave up 3 bases and J gave up 6 bases, with 8 bases separating them. This CDR3 is CASSLEAAEAFF. The CDR3 nucleotides are TGTGCCAGCAGTTTGGAAGCCGCTGAAGCTTTCTTT.

This clonotype was seen repeatedly, ten times or more. The CDR3 region has the DNA TGTGCCAGCACCCACAGCCGGGCGAGGTTGCGGGGGGCCAACGTCCTGACTTTC. It encodes CASTHSRARLRGANVLTF. The chain employs TRBV11-2 and TRBJ2-6, with D unresolved. Germline-derived CDR1 and CDR2 are SGHAT and FQNNGV. Trimming removed 7 bases at V and 4 bases at J, with 23 bases between. This CDR3 spans 18 amino acids.

This clonotype has ten or more counts. The V call is TRBV6-6, the J call TRBJ1-5; D is undetermined. Germline V gene data show CDR1 as MNHNY and CDR2 as SVGAGI (reference sequence). This CDR3 has 14 residues. V was trimmed by 6 bases and J by 4 bases, leaving 13 bases between them. The CDR3 region is CASRRAGLNQPQHF. The CDR3, as DNA: TGTGCCAGCAGAAGGGCAGGCCTAAATCAGCCCCAGCATTTT.

This clonotype was detected many times. This sequence joins TRBV7-6 and TRBJ1-1; perhaps TRBD1 as D (6 bases). Germline values: CDR1 SGHVS, CDR2 FNYEAQ. This CDR3 is built from 14 residues. The V gene lost 0 bases and the J gene lost 3 bases, with 8 bases spanning the gap. The CDR3 DNA reads TGTGCCAGCAGCTTAGCTTCAGGGGACACTGAAGCTTTCTTT. It yields the protein CASSLASGDTEAFF. The complete variable domain, with remaining parts taken from reference TRBV7-6 and TRBJ1-1, reads GAGVSQSPRYKVTKRGQDVALRCDPISGHVSLYWYRQALGQGPEFLTYFNYEAQQDKSGLPNDRFSAERPEGSISTLTIQRTEQRDSAMYRCASSLASGDTEAFFGQGTRLTVV.

Many counts were recorded for this clonotype. This rearrangement joins TRBV3-1 to TRBJ2-7; tentatively, D is TRBD2 (6 bases). Trimming took 3 bases from V and 7 from J, leaving 16 bases between them. This CDR3 is built from 14 residues. CDR1 LGHDT and CDR2 YNNKEL come from the germline V gene (reference sequence). The chain's CDR3 is CASSQRDFNGEQYF. CDR3 in DNA: TGTGCCAGCAGCCAGCGGGACTTCAACGGGGAGCAGTACTTC.

This clonotype was seen only a few times. The chain joins TRBV7-9 to TRBJ1-1; D gene unclear. Germline CDR1 SEHNR, CDR2 FQNEAQ (reference sequence). V gave up 5 bases and J gave up 9 bases, with 10 bases separating them. This CDR3 region has 11 residues. The CDR3 DNA is TGTGCCAGCAGCGCCGGAACCCAAGCTTTCTTT. Translation gives CASSAGTQAFF.